The rows below give T cell receptor beta chains drawn from one sample of a study of long-term antiretroviral therapy in people with HIV. Repertoires were generated with immunoSEQ multiplex PCR, while TCRdb's copy carries only in-frame clones and drops some. Among tens of thousands of clones listed, approximately 80% were seen once. This specimen consisted of unsorted PBMCs, obtained 0.2 years after starting antiretroviral therapy. Receptors originate from a woman aged 25-40 years with HIV. The CDR3 runs from the conserved cysteine through the conserved F or W. The order of the fields is D gene, CDR3 length, J gene, clone size, V gene, CDR3 protein, CDR3 DNA. D genes are given only for firm matches. Size tells how often a clone was seen (once, few, many) or the class of an expanded clone, and some rows leave it out.

>-|15|TRBJ2-3|-|TRBV2
CARSQGDWFDHTQYF
TGTGCCAGATCCCAAGGAGATTGGTTTGACCATACGCAGTATTTT
>TRBD2|14|TRBJ2-3|-|TRBV29-1
CSVAAGGPQDTQYF
TGCAGCGTTGCAGCGGGGGGGCCCCAAGATACGCAGTATTTT
>-|13|TRBJ1-5|-|TRBV10-3
CAITGSPSKPQHF
TGTGCCATCACAGGGTCCCCTAGTAAACCCCAGCATTTT
>-|12|TRBJ2-3|once|TRBV11-2
CASSLDMLTQYF
TGTGCCAGCAGCTTAGATATGCTTACGCAGTATTTT
>-|14|TRBJ1-4|-|TRBV30
CAWSSGQRVEKLFF
TGTGCCTGGAGTTCTGGACAGAGAGTTGAAAAACTGTTTTTT
>-|15|TRBJ1-5|once|TRBV9
CASSAAAGIGQPQHF
TGTGCCAGCAGCGCCGCGGCAGGGATAGGTCAGCCCCAGCATTTT
>TRBD1|15|TRBJ1-2|-|TRBV6-6
CASSSQDREAYGYTF
TGTGCCAGCAGTAGCCAGGACAGGGAGGCCTATGGCTACACCTTC
>-|11|TRBJ1-2|few|TRBV6-1
CASSEVGTVAF
TGTGCCAGCAGTGAAGTGGGCACGGTGGCCTTC
>TRBD1|16|TRBJ2-3|-|TRBV7-2
CASSLDTGGYTDTQYF
TGTGCCAGCAGCTTAGACACAGGGGGGTACACAGATACGCAGTATTTT
>TRBD1|15|TRBJ2-7|-|TRBV7-2
CASSLPAGGGYEQYF
TGTGCCAGCAGCTTACCGGCAGGGGGCGGCTACGAGCAGTACTTC
>-|11|TRBJ1-1|-|TRBV29-1
CSGQGLAEAFF
TGCAGCGGGCAGGGATTGGCTGAAGCTTTCTTT
>-|15|TRBJ2-1|-|TRBV5-8
CASSFRQLSYNEQFF
TGTGCCAGCAGCTTTAGGCAGTTATCCTACAATGAGCAGTTCTTC
>-|12|TRBJ1-6|-|TRBV30
CAWTEYNSPLHF
TGTGCCTGGACTGAGTATAATTCACCCCTCCACTTT
>-|13|TRBJ1-5|-|TRBV2
CASSESRNQPQHF
TGTGCCAGCAGTGAAAGCCGCAATCAGCCCCAGCATTTT
>-|20|TRBJ2-1|-|TRBV10-2
CASSESFIGASGVASGEQFF
TGCGCCAGCAGTGAGTCTTTTATCGGTGCATCGGGCGTTGCAAGCGGTGAGCAGTTCTTC
>-|14|TRBJ1-2|-|TRBV7-2
CASTEEGGLYGYTF
TGTGCCAGCACCGAGGAGGGGGGGCTCTATGGCTACACCTTC
>-|16|TRBJ2-1|-|TRBV7-9
CASSKPRGSSYNEQFF
TGTGCCAGCAGCAAGCCCAGGGGAAGCTCCTACAATGAGCAGTTCTTC
>-|11|TRBJ1-1|-|TRBV30
CAWGFTVGAFF
TGTGCCTGGGGATTCACGGTCGGAGCTTTCTTT
>-|12|TRBJ2-2|-|TRBV10-3
CAISELTGELFF
TGTGCCATCAGTGAACTGACCGGGGAGCTGTTTTTT
>-|13|TRBJ1-2|-|TRBV7-3
CASSSGPAGGYTF
TGTGCCAGCAGCTCCGGACCGGCGGGTGGCTACACCTTC
>-|15|TRBJ1-1|-|TRBV6-6
CASSPAGGTGTEAFF
TGTGCCAGCAGCCCGGCGGGGGGAACGGGCACTGAAGCTTTCTTT
>TRBD2|19|TRBJ2-7|-|TRBV7-8
CASSPRLAGGPSTFYEQYF
TGTGCCAGCAGCCCACGACTAGCGGGGGGGCCCTCTACATTCTACGAGCAGTACTTC
>-|16|TRBJ1-1|-|TRBV7-3
CASSLTSTPGITEAFF
TGTGCCAGCAGCTTAACGAGTACCCCGGGTATCACTGAAGCTTTCTTT
>-|15|TRBJ2-2|few|TRBV4-2
CASSQRWYEAGELFF
TGTGCCAGCAGCCAAAGGTGGTATGAGGCCGGGGAGCTGTTTTTT
>-|14|TRBJ2-1|-|TRBV30
CAWGHRGGLNEQFF
TGTGCCTGGGGACACAGGGGGGGTTTGAATGAGCAGTTCTTC
>-|14|TRBJ1-2|-|TRBV28
CASSLLGLAVGYTF
TGTGCCAGCAGCCTTCTTGGGCTCGCCGTGGGCTACACCTTC
>TRBD2|16|TRBJ2-1|-|TRBV7-2
CASRLARGGLYNEQFF
TGTGCCAGCCGCTTAGCTCGCGGGGGGTTATACAATGAGCAGTTCTTC
>-|16|TRBJ2-3|-|TRBV7-9
CASSLEGAGGADTQYF
TGTGCCAGCAGCTTAGAAGGTGCTGGAGGGGCAGATACGCAGTATTTT
>-|13|TRBJ2-1|-|TRBV14
CASSLVRYNEQFF
TGTGCCAGCAGCCTGGTGCGGTACAATGAGCAGTTCTTC
>-|15|TRBJ2-7|-|TRBV9
CASSVLPSFGYEQYF
TGTGCCAGCAGCGTACTTCCTAGTTTTGGCTACGAGCAGTACTTC
>-|17|TRBJ1-3|once|TRBV23-1
CASSCHGQRFSGNTIYF
TGCGCCAGCAGTTGCCATGGACAGCGCTTCTCTGGAAACACCATATATTTT
>TRBD2|13|TRBJ2-3|-|TRBV27
CATSGGSTDTQYF
TGTGCCACGTCGGGGGGTAGCACAGATACGCAGTATTTT
>-|13|TRBJ1-1|-|TRBV2
CASSEELNTEAFF
TGTGCCAGCAGTGAAGAATTGAACACTGAAGCTTTCTTT
>TRBD1|15|TRBJ1-5|once|TRBV4-2
CASSQGGQVNQPQHF
TGTGCCAGCAGCCAAGGTGGACAGGTCAATCAGCCCCAGCATTTT
>TRBD2|15|TRBJ2-1|-|TRBV5-1
CASSSSPSGGDEQFF
TGCGCCAGCAGCTCGAGCCCTAGCGGGGGGGATGAGCAGTTCTTC
>-|17|TRBJ2-1|-|TRBV7-8
CASSWAAGGGKYNEQFF
TGTGCCAGCAGCTGGGCCGCAGGGGGAGGGAAGTACAATGAGCAGTTCTTC
>TRBD1|17|TRBJ1-2|-|TRBV27
CASSLFGQGLLNYGYTF
TGTGCCAGCAGTTTATTTGGACAGGGACTTCTTAACTATGGCTACACCTTC
>TRBD1|14|TRBJ2-3|-|TRBV6-1
CASSLDRGKDTQYF
TGTGCCAGCAGCCTCGACAGGGGTAAAGATACGCAGTATTTT
>-|14|TRBJ1-3|-|TRBV19
CGVSGGRSGNTIYF
TGTGGAGTTAGCGGGGGCCGCTCTGGAAACACCATATATTTT
>-|13|TRBJ2-5|-|TRBV18
CASSPSGAETQYF
TGTGCCAGCTCACCATCGGGGGCAGAGACCCAGTACTTC
>TRBD1|16|TRBJ2-5|-|TRBV28
CASSTLQGAFLETQYF
TGTGCCAGCAGTACCCTACAGGGGGCGTTTCTGGAGACCCAGTACTTC
>TRBD1|15|TRBJ2-1|once|TRBV12-5
CASGLGQGAANEQFF
TGTGCTAGTGGTTTGGGACAGGGGGCGGCCAATGAGCAGTTCTTC
>-|12|TRBJ1-6|-|TRBV18
CASSEANSPLHF
TGTGCCAGCTCGGAAGCTAATTCACCCCTCCACTTT
>-|16|TRBJ1-6|-|TRBV19
CASRKDDGRYNSPLHF
TGTGCCAGTCGAAAAGACGACGGGAGGTATAATTCACCCCTCCACTTT
>-|16|TRBJ2-4|-|TRBV18
CASSPERNLAKNIQYF
TGTGCCAGCTCACCGGAACGGAACTTAGCCAAAAACATTCAGTACTTC
>-|15|TRBJ1-5|-|TRBV7-6
CASPSRPGSNQPQHF
TGTGCCAGCCCCAGCCGGCCGGGGAGCAATCAGCCCCAGCATTTT